This T cell receptor (beta chain) was captured by sequencing in a study of T cell responses to AZD1222 COVID-19 vaccine. Concerning this clone itself: Its antigen is not identified.

General study points: Baseline serology detected seropositivity in only six or seven AZD1222 recipients. With dominance at 160-218 and 743-854, vaccine-associated CD4 TCRs spanned spike. The repertoires were collected only after the peak T cell response. Nearly half of spike-specific TCRs reportedly target unmutated variant regions.

Clones were read by immunoSEQ multiplex PCR, and TCRdb kept only the in-frame ones, dropping some. The sample has 85,000 to 90,000 clones; approximately 91% are singletons. CDR1 is SGHTS, CDR2 YDEGEE, per germline. The length of the CDR3 is 19 residues. After removal of 0 bases from V and 2 bases from J, the junction contained 10 bases not matched to a gene. Source: peripheral blood, taken on day 0 of AZD1222 vaccination. The rearrangement links TRBV5-8 to TRBJ2-3, with 12 bases that match TRBD1. This sequence originates from an adult in good health. CDR3 nucleotides: TGTGCCAGCAGCTTGGTTGGGACAGGGGGCTTTACCTCCACAGATACGCAGTATTTT. This translates into CASSLVGTGGFTSTDTQYF.